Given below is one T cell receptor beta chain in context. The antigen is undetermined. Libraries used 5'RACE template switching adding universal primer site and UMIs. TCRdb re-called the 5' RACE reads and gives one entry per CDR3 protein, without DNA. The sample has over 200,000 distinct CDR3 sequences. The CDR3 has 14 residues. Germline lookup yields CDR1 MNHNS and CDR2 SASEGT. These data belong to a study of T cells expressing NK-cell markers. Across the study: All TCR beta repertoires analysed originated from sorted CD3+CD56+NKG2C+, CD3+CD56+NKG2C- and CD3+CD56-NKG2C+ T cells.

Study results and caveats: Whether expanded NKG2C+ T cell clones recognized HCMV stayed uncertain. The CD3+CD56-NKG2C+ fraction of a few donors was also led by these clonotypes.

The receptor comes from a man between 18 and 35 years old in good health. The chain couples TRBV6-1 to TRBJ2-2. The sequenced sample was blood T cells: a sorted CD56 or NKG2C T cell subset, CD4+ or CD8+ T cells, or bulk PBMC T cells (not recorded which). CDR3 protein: CASLTLVNTGELFF.